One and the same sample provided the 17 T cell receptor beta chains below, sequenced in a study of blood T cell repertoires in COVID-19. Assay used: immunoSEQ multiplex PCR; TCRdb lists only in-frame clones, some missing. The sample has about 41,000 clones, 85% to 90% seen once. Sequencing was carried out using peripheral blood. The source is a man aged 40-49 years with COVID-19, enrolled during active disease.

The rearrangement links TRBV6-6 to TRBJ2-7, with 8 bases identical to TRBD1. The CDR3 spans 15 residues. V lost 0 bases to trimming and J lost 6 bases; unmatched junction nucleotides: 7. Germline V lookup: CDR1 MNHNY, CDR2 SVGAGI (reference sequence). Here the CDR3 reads CASSYSGQGAGEQYF. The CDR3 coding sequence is TGTGCCAGCAGTTACTCGGGGCAGGGGGCCGGCGAGCAGTACTTC.

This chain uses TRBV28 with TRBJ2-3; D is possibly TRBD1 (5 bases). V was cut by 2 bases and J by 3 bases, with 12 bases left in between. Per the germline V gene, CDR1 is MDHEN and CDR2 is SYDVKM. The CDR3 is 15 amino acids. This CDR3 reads CASSLRSAGTDTQYF. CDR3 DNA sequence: TGTGCCAGCAGTTTACGGTCTGCAGGGACAGATACGCAGTATTTT.

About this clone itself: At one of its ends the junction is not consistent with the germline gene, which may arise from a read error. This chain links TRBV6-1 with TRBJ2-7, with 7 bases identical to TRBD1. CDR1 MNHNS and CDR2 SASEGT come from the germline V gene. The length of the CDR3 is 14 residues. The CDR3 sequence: CASSERLDREGAPF. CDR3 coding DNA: TGTGCCAGCAGTGAACGTTTAGACAGGGAAGGGGCCCCCTTC.

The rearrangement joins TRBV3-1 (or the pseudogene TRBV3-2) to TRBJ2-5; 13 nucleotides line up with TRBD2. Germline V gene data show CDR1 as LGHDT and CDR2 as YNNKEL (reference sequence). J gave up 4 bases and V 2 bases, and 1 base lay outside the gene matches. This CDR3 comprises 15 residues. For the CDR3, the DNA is TGTGCCAGCAGCCAACGACTAGCGGGGGGAGAGACCCAGTACTTC. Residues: CASSQRLAGGETQYF.

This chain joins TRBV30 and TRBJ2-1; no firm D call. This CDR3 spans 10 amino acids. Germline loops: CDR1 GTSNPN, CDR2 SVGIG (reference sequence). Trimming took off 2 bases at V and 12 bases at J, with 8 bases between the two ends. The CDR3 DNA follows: TGTGCCTGGAGTAGAGTGTTGCAGTTCTTC. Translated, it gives CAWSRVLQFF.

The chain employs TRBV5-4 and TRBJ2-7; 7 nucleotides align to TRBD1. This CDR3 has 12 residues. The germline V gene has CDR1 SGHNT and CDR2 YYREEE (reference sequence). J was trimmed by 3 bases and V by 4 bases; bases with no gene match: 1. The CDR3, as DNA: TGTGCCAGCAGCGGACAGGACTACGAGCAGTACTTC. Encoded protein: CASSGQDYEQYF.

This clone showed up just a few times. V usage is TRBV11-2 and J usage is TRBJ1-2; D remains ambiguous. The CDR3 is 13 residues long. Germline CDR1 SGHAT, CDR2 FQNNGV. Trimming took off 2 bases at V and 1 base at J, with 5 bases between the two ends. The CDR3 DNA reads TGTGCCAGCAGCTTACAGGTTAACTATGGCTACACCTTC. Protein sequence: CASSLQVNYGYTF.

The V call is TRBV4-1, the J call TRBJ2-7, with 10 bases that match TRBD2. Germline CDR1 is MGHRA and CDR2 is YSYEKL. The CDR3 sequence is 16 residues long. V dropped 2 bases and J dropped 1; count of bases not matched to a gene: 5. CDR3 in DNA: TGCGCCAGCAGCCAATCCGGGACTAGCGTTTCCTACGAGCAGTACTTC. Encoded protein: CASSQSGTSVSYEQYF.

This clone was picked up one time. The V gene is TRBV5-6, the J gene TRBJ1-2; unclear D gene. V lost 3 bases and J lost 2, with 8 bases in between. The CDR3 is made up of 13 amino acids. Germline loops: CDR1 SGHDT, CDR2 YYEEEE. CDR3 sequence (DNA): TGTGCCAGCAGCTCAACACCAAACTATGGCTACACCTTC. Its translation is CASSSTPNYGYTF.

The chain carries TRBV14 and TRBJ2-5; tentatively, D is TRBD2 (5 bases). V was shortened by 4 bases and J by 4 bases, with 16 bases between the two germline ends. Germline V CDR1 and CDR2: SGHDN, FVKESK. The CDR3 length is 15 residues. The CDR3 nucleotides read TGTGCCAGCAGCCGGCCGGGATTTGTCGGAGAGACCCAGTACTTC. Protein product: CASSRPGFVGETQYF.

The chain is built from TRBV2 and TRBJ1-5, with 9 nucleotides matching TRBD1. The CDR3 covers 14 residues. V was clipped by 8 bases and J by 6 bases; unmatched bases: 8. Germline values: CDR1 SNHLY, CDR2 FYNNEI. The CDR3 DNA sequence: TGTGCCAGCGGACCGGGACAGGGAAGTCAGCCCCAGCATTTT. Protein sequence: CASGPGQGSQPQHF.

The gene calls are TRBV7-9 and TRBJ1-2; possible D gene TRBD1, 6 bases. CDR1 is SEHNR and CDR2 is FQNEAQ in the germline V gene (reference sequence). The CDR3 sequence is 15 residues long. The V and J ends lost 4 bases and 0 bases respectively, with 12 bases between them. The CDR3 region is CASSSQGFSNYGYTF. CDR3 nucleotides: TGTGCCAGCAGCTCCCAGGGGTTCTCTAACTATGGCTACACCTTC.

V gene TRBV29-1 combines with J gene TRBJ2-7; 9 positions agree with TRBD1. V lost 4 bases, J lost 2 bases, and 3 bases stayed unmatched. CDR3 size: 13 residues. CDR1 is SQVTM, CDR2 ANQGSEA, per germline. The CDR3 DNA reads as TGCAGCGTTGGACAGGGGGGAGCCTACGAGCAGTACTTC. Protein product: CSVGQGGAYEQYF.

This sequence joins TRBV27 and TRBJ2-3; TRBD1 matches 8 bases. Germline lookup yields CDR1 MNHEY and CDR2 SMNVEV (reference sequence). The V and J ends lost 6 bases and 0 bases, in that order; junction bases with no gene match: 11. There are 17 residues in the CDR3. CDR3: CASSLLRQGPSTDTQYF. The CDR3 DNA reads TGTGCCAGCAGCCTCCTGCGACAGGGGCCTAGCACAGATACGCAGTATTTT.

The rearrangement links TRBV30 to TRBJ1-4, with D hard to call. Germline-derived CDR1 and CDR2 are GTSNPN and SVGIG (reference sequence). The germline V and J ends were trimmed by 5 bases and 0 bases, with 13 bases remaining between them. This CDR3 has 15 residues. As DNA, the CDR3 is TGTGCCTGGGGGCGGGATCTGGCAACTAATGAAAAACTGTTTTTT. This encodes CAWGRDLATNEKLFF.

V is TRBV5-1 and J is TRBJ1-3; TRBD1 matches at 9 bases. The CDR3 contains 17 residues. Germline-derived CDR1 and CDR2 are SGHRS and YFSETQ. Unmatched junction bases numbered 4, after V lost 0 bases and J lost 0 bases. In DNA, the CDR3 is TGCGCCAGCAGCTTGGCCGGGACAGGGAGCTCTGGAAACACCATATATTTT. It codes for CASSLAGTGSSGNTIYF.

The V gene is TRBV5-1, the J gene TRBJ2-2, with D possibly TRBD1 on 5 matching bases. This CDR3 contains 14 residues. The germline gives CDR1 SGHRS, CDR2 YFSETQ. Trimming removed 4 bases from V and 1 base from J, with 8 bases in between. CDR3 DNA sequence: TGCGCCAGCAGCGAAGGACAGAACACCGGGGAGCTGTTTTTT. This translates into CASSEGQNTGELFF.